These 25 T cell receptor beta chains share one sample of origin, sequenced in a study of blood T cell repertoires in COVID-19. Sequencing used immunoSEQ multiplex PCR; TCRdb keeps in-frame clones, though not all of them. The sample holds fewer than 450,000 clones; more than 70% are singletons and the top ten take over 10%. The specimen was peripheral blood. The receptors stem from a woman aged 45 to 65 with COVID-19, enrolled during active disease.

The genes are TRBV28 and TRBJ1-4, with 8 nucleotides matching TRBD1. The CDR3 runs to 16 residues. The V gene's germline CDR1 is MDHEN and CDR2 SYDVKM. V lost 1 base to trimming and J lost 8 bases; unmatched junction nucleotides: 9. The DNA for the CDR3 is TGTGCCAGCAGTTTATCCCAGGGGGCCCGGGGAGAAAAACTGTTTTTT. This gives the protein CASSLSQGARGEKLFF.

J is TRBJ2-7 and V is TRBV3-1 (or the pseudogene TRBV3-2); D remains ambiguous. Trimming removed 6 bases at V and 2 bases at J, with 14 bases between. Germline lookup yields CDR1 LGHDT and CDR2 YNNKEL (reference sequence). There are 14 residues in the CDR3. CDR3 DNA: TGTGCCAGCAGTCCCGTTGAACTAACCTACGAGCAGTACTTC. Amino acid sequence: CASSPVELTYEQYF.

V usage is TRBV10-3 and J usage is TRBJ2-1; TRBD1 matches 7 bases. Germline assignment: CDR1 ENHRY and CDR2 SYGVKD. With V trimmed by 2 bases and J by 13 bases, 8 bases remained unmatched. This CDR3 spans 13 amino acids. The CDR3 region is CAISEGQDEGQFF. The DNA for the CDR3 is TGTGCCATCAGTGAGGGACAGGACGAGGGTCAGTTCTTC.

The CDR3 coding sequence is TGTGCCAGCAGCCCGCATGGACAGGGTAGTGGCTACACCTTC. It yields the protein CASSPHGQGSGYTF. V is TRBV7-2 and J is TRBJ1-2, with TRBD1 identical over 8 bases. CDR3 length equals 14 residues. CDR1 is SGHTA, CDR2 FQGNSA, per germline. V lost 5 bases, J lost 7 bases, and 9 bases stayed unmatched.

The genes are TRBV5-4 and TRBJ1-1, with no clear D. The germline V gene has CDR1 SGHNT and CDR2 YYREEE (reference sequence). This CDR3 is built from 15 residues. V was clipped by 0 bases and J by 7 bases, with 16 bases between them. The CDR3 sequence: CASSLVGRKMIEAFF. CDR3 DNA sequence: TGTGCCAGCAGCTTGGTGGGCAGAAAGATGATTGAAGCTTTCTTT.

The rearrangement joins TRBV18 to TRBJ2-1; D is perhaps TRBD2 (7 bases). V dropped 0 bases and J dropped 9 bases, with 12 bases sitting between them. This CDR3 contains 14 residues. CDR1 is KGHSH, CDR2 LQKENI, per germline. CDR3 loop: CASSPPSGGREQFF. Here the CDR3 DNA reads TGTGCCAGCTCACCACCGTCCGGGGGGCGTGAGCAGTTCTTC.

The chain couples TRBV3-1 (or the pseudogene TRBV3-2) to TRBJ2-1; D is unresolved. Deletions cut 1 base from V and 3 bases from J, with 7 bases between. Looked up from germline, CDR1 is LGHDT and CDR2 is YNNKEL (reference sequence). The CDR3 extends over 14 amino acids. The CDR3 loop is CASSQVLYYNEQFF. CDR3 coding DNA: TGTGCCAGCAGCCAAGTACTATACTACAATGAGCAGTTCTTC.

A remark on this clone: Other nucleotide sequences in the sample specify the same CDR3. The chain couples TRBV5-1 to TRBJ2-3, with 8 positions matching TRBD1. CDR3 length: 13 amino acids. The germline V gene encodes CDR1 SGHRS and CDR2 YFSETQ. V was pared by 4 bases and J by 4 bases, with 2 bases of the junction left unmatched. The CDR3 reads CASSPDRADTQYF. The CDR3, as DNA: TGCGCCAGCAGCCCGGACAGGGCAGATACGCAGTATTTT.

To note about this clone: Given a much more abundant clone one base away, this may be a read error. CDR3 sequence (DNA): TGTGCCAGCAGCCCGGACAGGGGTAACTATGGCTACACCTTC. This translates into CASSPDRGNYGYTF. This chain connects TRBV5-6 to TRBJ1-2; 9 nucleotides align to TRBD1. J lost 1 base, V lost 4 bases, and 2 bases had no gene match. Germline CDR1 SGHDT, CDR2 YYEEEE. The CDR3 covers 14 residues. Combining the CDR3 with reference TRBV5-6 and TRBJ1-2 gives the whole variable domain DAGVTQSPTHLIKTRGQQVTLRCSPKSGHDTVSWYQQALGQGPQFIFQYYEEEERQRGNFPDRFSGHQFPNYSSELNVNALLLGDSALYLCASSPDRGNYGYTFGSGTRLTVV.

V and J are TRBV5-5 and TRBJ1-5, with 7 bases that match TRBD1. The CDR3 has 14 amino acids. J was trimmed by 9 bases and V by 4 bases; bases with no gene match: 10. Looked up from germline, CDR1 is SGHKS and CDR2 is YYEKEE (reference sequence). As DNA, the CDR3 is TGTGCCAGCAGCGCTGGGACAGTTAGTGGGCCCCAGCATTTT. It codes for CASSAGTVSGPQHF.

The chain joins TRBV5-6 to TRBJ2-3; TRBD1 agrees at 9 bases. The V and J ends lost 3 bases and 2 bases, in that order; junction bases with no gene match: 7. From germline, CDR1 is SGHDT and CDR2 YYEEEE. The CDR3 has 16 amino acids. This CDR3 reads CASSSGGTGFTDTQYF. CDR3 nucleotide sequence: TGTGCCAGCAGCTCGGGCGGGACAGGGTTCACAGATACGCAGTATTTT.

This clone has a handful of counts. DNA for the CDR3: TGCGCCAGCAGTGCGGACAGGCCAAGCACAGATACGCAGTATTTT. This sequence encodes CASSADRPSTDTQYF. This chain connects TRBV10-1 to TRBJ2-3; 7 nucleotides align to TRBD1. The CDR3 totals 15 residues. V dropped 4 bases and J dropped 0; count of bases not matched to a gene: 4. Germline-derived CDR1 and CDR2 are WNHNN and SYGVQD (reference sequence).

V is TRBV4-1 and J is TRBJ2-3, with 9 bases lining up with TRBD2. From germline, CDR1 is MGHRA and CDR2 YSYEKL. The length of the CDR3 is 18 residues. The V and J ends lost 1 base and 0 bases, in that order; junction bases with no gene match: 8. CDR3 amino acids: CASSQGVSGGLSTDTQYF. CDR3 DNA sequence: TGCGCCAGCAGCCAAGGTGTCAGCGGGGGGCTTAGCACAGATACGCAGTATTTT.

This clone was found once. The rearrangement uses TRBV5-8 and TRBJ1-2, with 8 bases fitting TRBD1. The CDR3 runs to 15 residues. The germline V gene encodes CDR1 SGHTS and CDR2 YDEGEE. Trimming removed 4 bases from V and 7 bases from J; junction bases left unmatched: 12. The CDR3 sequence is CASSPYEQQGVGYTF. The DNA for the CDR3 is TGTGCCAGCAGCCCCTACGAGCAACAGGGGGTTGGCTACACCTTC.

V is TRBV30 and J is TRBJ2-7, with D unclear. The germline V and J ends were trimmed by 0 bases and 3 bases, with 9 bases remaining between them. The V gene's germline CDR1 is GTSNPN and CDR2 SVGIG (reference sequence). This CDR3 has 13 amino acids. The CDR3 region has the DNA TGTGCCTGGAGTGTCCGGAGCTTCTACGAGCAGTACTTC. Amino acids: CAWSVRSFYEQYF.

This clone came up once. The CDR3 sequence: CASTVLNYGYTF. In DNA, the CDR3 is TGTGCCAGCACAGTCTTAAACTATGGCTACACCTTC. The chain employs TRBV2 and TRBJ1-2; D not certain. Trimming took off 7 bases at V and 2 bases at J, with 8 bases between the two ends. The CDR3 consists of 12 residues. Germline V CDR1 and CDR2: SNHLY, FYNNEI.

V usage is TRBV11-2 and J usage is TRBJ1-2; perhaps TRBD1 as D (5 bases). This CDR3 comprises 12 residues. CDR1 is SGHAT, CDR2 FQNNGV, per germline. V lost 8 bases, J lost 7 bases, and 14 bases lay in between. CDR3 amino acids: CASGLGARGYTF. The CDR3 region has the DNA TGTGCCAGCGGACTAGGGGCGCGTGGCTACACCTTC.

The V call is TRBV6-5, the J call TRBJ1-3; 8 bases map to TRBD1. The V segment lost 7 bases and the J segment 3 bases; nucleotides outside the gene matches: 8. CDR3 length: 15 amino acids. Germline CDR1 and CDR2: MNHEY and SVGAGI. The CDR3 DNA reads TGTGCCAGCATTTTCCAGGGGGCGAGTGGAAACACCATATATTTT. As protein: CASIFQGASGNTIYF.

The rearrangement links TRBV30 to TRBJ2-5; D possibly corresponds to TRBD1 (6 bases). Trimming stripped 2 bases from V and 4 bases from J, with 14 bases between. Per the germline V gene, CDR1 is GTSNPN and CDR2 is SVGIG (reference sequence). CDR3 length equals 14 residues. CDR3 protein: CAWSPGTGTETQYF. In nucleotides, the CDR3 is TGTGCCTGGAGTCCGGGAACAGGGACAGAGACCCAGTACTTC.

The rearrangement joins TRBV5-1 to TRBJ1-2; D possibly corresponds to TRBD1 (6 bases). The CDR3 contains 15 residues. The germline CDR1 and CDR2 sequences are SGHRS and YFSETQ. V lost 0 bases and J 7 bases, leaving 16 bases between the germline ends. DNA for the CDR3: TGCGCCAGCAGCTTGGCCCTGGGGGCGAGTAGTGGCTACACCTTC. This translates into CASSLALGASSGYTF.

The chain recombines TRBV5-8 with TRBJ2-2, with 9 nucleotides matching TRBD1. With 4 bases clipped from V and 5 bases from J, the junction kept 3 bases outside the gene matches. The CDR3 is 14 residues long. Germline CDR1 SGHTS, CDR2 YDEGEE. In DNA, the CDR3 is TGTGCCAGCAGCCGGGACAGGGCTACCGGGGAGCTGTTTTTT. Amino acid sequence: CASSRDRATGELFF.

The chain joins TRBV7-9 to TRBJ2-3; weak D call: TRBD2 (6 bases). Germline lookup yields CDR1 SEHNR and CDR2 FQNEAQ (reference sequence). V was cut by 2 bases and J by 2 bases, with 14 bases left in between. This CDR3 spans 16 amino acids. In DNA, the CDR3 is TGTGCCAGCAGCTTAACGGGAGCCCCACCCACAGATACGCAGTATTTT. Residues: CASSLTGAPPTDTQYF.

The rearrangement links TRBV27 to TRBJ2-2; a possible D gene is TRBD2 (5 bases). This CDR3 has 15 amino acids. CDR1 is MNHEY and CDR2 is SMNVEV in the germline V gene (reference sequence). Trimming cost V 3 bases and J 2 bases, with 10 bases left between them. The CDR3 loop reads CASSLSGFNTGELFF. CDR3 sequence (DNA): TGTGCCAGCAGTTTGAGCGGTTTTAACACCGGGGAGCTGTTTTTT.

The gene calls are TRBV5-1 and TRBJ2-2, with D uncertain. The CDR3 spans 17 residues. The ends were cut back, 3 bases at V and 0 bases at J, with 15 bases in the middle. Germline V CDR1 and CDR2: SGHRS, YFSETQ. The CDR3 DNA sequence: TGCGCCAGCAGCTCCCCACGGTCAGGCCCGAACACCGGGGAGCTGTTTTTT. Translating gives CASSSPRSGPNTGELFF.

The chain has TRBV7-9 and TRBJ1-2; weak D call: TRBD1 (5 bases). Germline V gene sequence: CDR1 SEHNR, CDR2 FQNEAQ (reference sequence). Trimming pared 1 base from V and 2 bases from J, leaving 11 bases between. The CDR3 loop spans 15 amino acids. CDR3 sequence reads: CASSLERGANYGYTF. CDR3 coding DNA: TGTGCCAGCAGCTTAGAGCGGGGCGCAAACTATGGCTACACCTTC. The complete variable domain, with remaining parts taken from reference TRBV7-9 and TRBJ1-2, reads DTGVSQNPRHKITKRGQNVTFRCDPISEHNRLYWYRQTLGQGPEFLTYFQNEAQLEKSRLLSDRFSAERPKGSFSTLEIQRTEQGDSAMYLCASSLERGANYGYTFGSGTRLTVV.